Sequencing of this T cell receptor beta chain was carried out in a study of T cells after yellow fever vaccination. One entry per CDR3 protein results from TCRdb running MiXCR on the 5' RACE reads. This sample yields about 170,000 distinct CDR3 sequences, of which about 6.2% are seen a single time; less than 3.5% belongs to the top ten. Germline loops: CDR1 LGHNA, CDR2 YNFKEQ. V was trimmed by 2 bases and J by 0 bases, leaving 11 bases between them. The CDR3 is 15 residues long. The chain has TRBV4-2 and TRBJ2-7; possibly TRBD2 for D (6 bases). This receptor was identified in a man between 18 and 29 years old who received the YFV17D yellow fever vaccine. Source: CD4+ T cells sorted from PBMCs, taken on the day of the first yellow fever vaccination. The CDR3 DNA sequence: TGTGCCAGCAGCCAACCGGGACTGAGCTCCTACGAGCAGTACTTC. The encoded protein is CASSQPGLSSYEQYF.